The present entry profiles one T cell receptor (beta chain) with its context. Its antigen is currently unknown. This record belongs to a study of T cell responses to AZD1222 COVID-19 vaccine. Study background: Pooled samples include second doses given at about 4 or 12 weeks. General study points: The study reported that nearly half of spike-specific TCRs target unmutated variant regions. Once two AZD1222 doses were given, Spike-specific TCR breadth and depth went up.

This table comes from immunoSEQ multiplex PCR, and its TCRdb copy is limited to in-frame clones, with some not included. The sample gives 120,000 to 150,000 clones, 90% to 95% of which show up once; approximately 5% is in the top ten. Sequenced here: peripheral blood, sampled on day 0 of AZD1222 vaccination. This sequence was found in an adult in good health.

CDR3 residues: CASSHLSGAENEQYF. The CDR3 bases are TGCGCCAGCAGCCATCTTTCAGGGGCAGAAAACGAGCAGTACTTC. V gene TRBV4-1 combines with J gene TRBJ2-7; D perhaps matches TRBD1 (6 bases). CDR3 size: 15 residues. Germline CDR1 and CDR2: MGHRA and YSYEKL. With 3 bases removed from V and 5 bases from J, the gap between germline ends came to 17 bases.